This note documents a single T cell receptor beta chain sequence. A few counts support this clonotype. Its antigen is not yet known. Within one base of it there is no much larger clone, and no base qualities were kept. Per the germline V gene, SGHTA is the CDR1 and FQGNSA is the CDR2. V is clipped by 5 bases and J by 2 bases, and the sequence between their germline boundaries is 17 bases long. The CDR3, from cysteine to phenylalanine, totals 16 residues. Here the CDR3 DNA is all that survives: 48 bases in frame from base 1. The sample belongs to a study of blood T cells in healthy people across ages (dated by TCRdb to the mid-2010s). In terms of the full investigation: In model experiments, template switching captured roughly one uniquely barcoded TCR beta cDNA molecule for every two T cells. To track age-related changes in TCR beta repertoire diversity, the study relied on deep sequencing normalized with unique cDNA molecular identifiers. Two additional independent replicas of 1 million unique cDNA reads from the same blood draw were analyzed for two donors (one aged 18 to 30 and one aged 80 or older). Donors were grouped into four age groups: young (average 16 years), middle-aged (about 38), aged (over 55) and long-lived (approximately 75). To avoid experimental bias, donors of different ages were distributed randomly across sequencing lanes. The investigation overall reported the following: There was a strong correlation between observed TCR beta diversity and the percentage of naive T cells measured by flow cytometry. Observed TCR beta diversity per million T cells fell roughly linearly with age, and a significant reduction was already apparent by age about 43. Estimates of total diversity based on one million sequenced T cells were considered lower bounds and underestimates. Bulk unsorted PBMC profiling prevented conclusive comparison of naive and antigen-experienced compartments. Compared with the aged group, the long-lived group had more naive CD4+ T cells, fewer expanded clones and increased TCR diversity, suggesting age selection. Donor CMV infection status was unknown, potentially confounding age-related changes in expanded clonotypes.

The library was prepared using 5' RACE. The data were produced on an Illumina HiSeq 2500. A second roughly 7 to 11 cycle PCR used a sample-barcoded 5' primer and a J-beta primer mix. A unique molecular identifier was introduced onto each TCR beta cDNA molecule by a template-switch 5' adaptor carrying 12 random nucleotides. Each sample yielded at least 3 million CDR3-containing paired-end reads. First-strand cDNA was synthesized from all RNA with the Mint cDNA synthesis kit, primed by a TRBC-specific oligonucleotide. After uracil-DNA glycosylase treatment, a first 18-cycle PCR used universal primers M1SS and BC2_uni_R on all cDNA. The study's own analysis went as follows. Normalization of each sample was performed by random selection of 1 million high-quality reads, each carrying a distinct molecular identifier. Reads with shared molecular identifiers were discarded instead of being binned into consensus sequences. MiTCR, run with a Q25 quality threshold and the strictest error-elimination algorithm, handled CDR3 identification, clonotype clustering and error correction. Lower-bound total TCR beta diversity was estimated with a nonparametric unseen species model using Euler transformation. TCRdb's own reprocessing of the public reads used fastp at Q25 and MiXCR and kept productive beta chains. Rows with one shared CDR3 protein collapse into an entry with the most common genes and DNA. The V and J calls come from TCRdb's annotation, not from the publication. This sample has around 1,700,000 distinct CDR3 sequences in its table, and 25% to 30% of those were observed once. Around 7.7% of the sample is held by the ten biggest clonotypes.

Donors were 35 to 40 systemically healthy Caucasian individuals from Russia aged 6 to 90 years. Each donor gave approximately 10 milliliters of peripheral blood, collected into EDTA-treated Vacutainer tubes. Ficoll-Paque density-gradient centrifugation was used to isolate PBMCs, with at least 7 million obtained per sample. Total RNA, at least 6 micrograms per sample, was extracted from PBMCs with Trizol reagent. For every donor, flow cytometry on a PBMC aliquot measured the percentage of naive CD45RAhigh/CD27high T cells. The sequence came from a woman in her twenties or thirties in good health. The chain links TRBV7-2 with TRBJ2-3; possibly the D gene is TRBD1, per 6 matching bases. Sequenced sample: blood. The encoded CDR3 is CASSLRGGPLTDTQYF. Read as DNA, the sequence is TGTGCCAGCAGCCTCAGGGGCGGGCCGCTCACAGATACGCAGTATTTT. The entire variable domain, with the stretches around the CDR3 drawn from the reference TRBV7-2 and TRBJ2-3 proteins, is GAGVSQSPSNKVTEKGKDVELRCDPISGHTALYWYRQSLGQGLEFLIYFQGNSAPDKSGLPSDRFSAERTGGSVSTLTIQRTQQEDSAVYLCASSLRGGPLTDTQYFGPGTRLTVL.